The 13 T cell receptor beta chains below all came from one sample that was sequenced in a study of early T cells in non-severe SARS-CoV-2 infection. TCRdb itself ran the 5' RACE reads through MiXCR, one entry per CDR3 protein. The table has roughly 42,000 distinct CDR3 sequences, 10% to 15% seen once. The material sequenced was whole blood. The source is an adult who was a healthcare worker with PCR-confirmed SARS-CoV-2 infection or an uninfected control (not recorded which).

This clonotype has more than one count but fewer than ten. The chain has TRBV11-2 and TRBJ2-1; D possibly uses TRBD1 or TRBD2 (6 bases each). The CDR3 has 13 residues. The ends were cut back, 2 bases at V and 8 bases at J, with 10 bases in the middle. CDR1 is SGHAT, CDR2 FQNNGV, per germline. The CDR3, as DNA: TGTGCCAGCAGCTTAAGGAGGGGGTATGAGCAGTTCTTC. Its protein product is CASSLRRGYEQFF.

The chain links TRBV5-6 to TRBJ1-6; D not certain. V dropped 2 bases and J dropped 5 bases, with 11 bases sitting between them. The CDR3 is 15 amino acids. Per germline, CDR1 SGHDT and CDR2 YYEEEE. Here the CDR3 reads CASSFGEGHNSPLHF. The CDR3 DNA reads as TGTGCCAGCAGCTTTGGGGAAGGGCATAATTCACCCCTCCACTTT.

In its sample, this clonotype was seen many times. This chain uses TRBV9 with TRBJ2-1; 13 bases match TRBD2. The CDR3 consists of 15 residues. V dropped 3 bases and J dropped 9; count of bases not matched to a gene: 6. Germline V CDR1 and CDR2: SGDLS, YYNGEE. CDR3 in DNA: TGTGCCAGCAGCGAACTAGCGGGAGGGCCGGTTGAGCAGTTCTTC. Its translation: CASSELAGGPVEQFF.

The chain couples TRBV20-1 to TRBJ2-7, with a possible D match to TRBD2 (5 bases). Germline loops: CDR1 DFQATT, CDR2 SNEGSKA (reference sequence). The CDR3 loop spans 12 amino acids. V was trimmed by 4 bases and J by 3 bases, leaving 10 bases between them. The CDR3 protein is CSATRGNYEQYF. CDR3 nucleotides: TGCAGTGCTACTCGAGGGAACTACGAGCAGTACTTC.

This clonotype has a count of ten or more. The chain couples TRBV7-9 to TRBJ2-6; the D gene is possibly TRBD1 (6 bases). The CDR3 consists of 15 residues. V lost 5 bases and J lost 4, with 12 bases in between. The germline V gene has CDR1 SEHNR and CDR2 FQNEAQ (reference sequence). This chain's CDR3 is CASSQQGYGANVLTF. CDR3 nucleotides: TGTGCCAGCAGCCAACAGGGTTACGGGGCCAACGTCCTGACTTTC.

This clonotype came up many times. The J gene is TRBJ2-4, the V gene TRBV20-1, with D maybe TRBD2 (7 bases). The V and J ends lost 0 bases and 2 bases respectively, with 14 bases between them. The germline V gene encodes CDR1 DFQATT and CDR2 SNEGSKA (reference sequence). The CDR3 runs to 16 residues. The CDR3 region has the DNA TGCAGTGCTAGAGATCCAGGGAGGGGGACCAAAAACATTCAGTACTTC. The encoded protein is CSARDPGRGTKNIQYF.

This clonotype showed up many times. V and J are TRBV20-1 and TRBJ2-2; TRBD2 is a possible D gene (6 bases). The CDR3 runs to 17 residues. Germline CDR1 reads DFQATT; CDR2 reads SNEGSKA (reference sequence). V shed 2 bases and J shed 1 base, with 17 bases lying between them. This chain's CDR3 is CSARPDGEVLNTGELFF. The CDR3 DNA follows: TGCAGTGCTAGACCCGACGGGGAGGTACTGAACACCGGGGAGCTGTTTTTT.

The rearrangement uses TRBV10-3 and TRBJ2-2, with TRBD1 identical over 7 bases. Per germline, CDR1 ENHRY and CDR2 SYGVKD. The V and J ends lost 8 bases and 3 bases, in that order; junction bases with no gene match: 6. This CDR3 is 14 amino acids long. CDR3 region: CAILDGQDTGELFF. For the CDR3, the DNA is TGTGCCATCCTGGACGGACAGGACACCGGGGAGCTGTTTTTT.

This clonotype was seen many times. The chain has TRBV6-2 or TRBV6-3 and TRBJ2-1; 9 nucleotides align to TRBD2. The CDR3 covers 17 residues. Trimming cost V 6 bases and J 9 bases; bases outside gene matches: 18. Germline loops: CDR1 MNHEY, CDR2 SVGEGT. The CDR3 region has the DNA TGTGCCAGCAGCCGCCGACCCCAGGCGGGAGGGCCTTCTGAGCAGTTCTTC. This gives the protein CASSRRPQAGGPSEQFF.

This chain links TRBV10-1 with TRBJ1-1, with a possible D match to TRBD1 (5 bases). The CDR3 extends over 12 amino acids. Germline CDR1 and CDR2: WNHNN and SYGVQD (reference sequence). V was pared by 7 bases and J by 0 bases, with 6 bases between. As DNA, the CDR3 is TGCGCCAGCAAGGGGATGAACACTGAAGCTTTCTTT. It specifies CASKGMNTEAFF.

The gene calls are TRBV5-1 and TRBJ2-4; D ambiguous. The V end lost 0 bases, the J end lost 9 bases, and 13 bases lay between the germline ends. Looked up from germline, CDR1 is SGHRS and CDR2 is YFSETQ. The CDR3 is 14 amino acids. CDR3 sequence reads: CASSLETRNSIQYF. The CDR3 DNA reads as TGCGCCAGCAGCTTGGAGACCAGAAACAGCATTCAGTACTTC.

This clonotype was counted only a few times. The genes are TRBV20-1 and TRBJ1-2; possibly TRBD1 for D (5 bases). The CDR3 runs 13 residues. V gave up 6 bases and J gave up 4 bases, with 15 bases separating them. Germline CDR1 reads DFQATT; CDR2 reads SNEGSKA (reference sequence). CDR3 loop: CSATKGSTYGYTF. In nucleotides, the CDR3 is TGCAGTGCCACCAAGGGGTCTACCTATGGCTACACCTTC.

Ten or more counts support this clonotype. The CDR3 region has the DNA TGTGCCAGCAGCTTGGGAATGGGGGGAGAGACCCAGTACTTC. Its translation is CASSLGMGGETQYF. The rearrangement joins TRBV7-8 to TRBJ2-5; weak D call: TRBD2 (6 bases). The CDR3 extends over 14 amino acids. Germline CDR1 is SGHVS and CDR2 is FQNEAQ. V gave up 3 bases and J gave up 4 bases, with 12 bases separating them.